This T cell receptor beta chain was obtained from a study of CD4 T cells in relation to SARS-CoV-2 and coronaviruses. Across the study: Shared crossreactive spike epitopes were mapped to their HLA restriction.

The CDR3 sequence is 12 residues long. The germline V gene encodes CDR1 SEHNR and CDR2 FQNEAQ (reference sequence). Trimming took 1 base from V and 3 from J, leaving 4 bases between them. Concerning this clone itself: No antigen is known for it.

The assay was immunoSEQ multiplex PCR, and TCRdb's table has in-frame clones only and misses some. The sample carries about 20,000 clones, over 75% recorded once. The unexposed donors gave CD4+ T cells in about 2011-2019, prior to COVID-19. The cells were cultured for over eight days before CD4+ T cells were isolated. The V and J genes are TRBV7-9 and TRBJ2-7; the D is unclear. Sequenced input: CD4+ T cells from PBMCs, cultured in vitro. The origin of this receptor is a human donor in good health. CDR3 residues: CASSLGSYEQYF. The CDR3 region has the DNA TGTGCCAGCAGCTTAGGCAGCTACGAGCAGTACTTC.